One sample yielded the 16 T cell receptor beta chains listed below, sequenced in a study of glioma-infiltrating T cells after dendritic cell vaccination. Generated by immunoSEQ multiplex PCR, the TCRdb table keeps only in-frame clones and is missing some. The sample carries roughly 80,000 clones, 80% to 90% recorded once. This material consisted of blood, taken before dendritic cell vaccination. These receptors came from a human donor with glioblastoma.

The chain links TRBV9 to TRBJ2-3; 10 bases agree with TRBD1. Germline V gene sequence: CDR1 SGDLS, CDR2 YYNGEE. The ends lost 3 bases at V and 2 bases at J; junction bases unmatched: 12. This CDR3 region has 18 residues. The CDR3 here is CASSAIVSTGGSTDTQYF. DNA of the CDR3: TGTGCCAGCAGCGCCATCGTGTCGACAGGGGGCTCCACAGATACGCAGTATTTT.

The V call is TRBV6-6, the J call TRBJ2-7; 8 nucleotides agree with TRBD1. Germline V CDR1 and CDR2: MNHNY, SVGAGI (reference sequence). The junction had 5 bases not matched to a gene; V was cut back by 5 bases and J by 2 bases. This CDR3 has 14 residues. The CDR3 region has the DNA TGTGCCAGCAGTACCGGGGACAGGACCTACGAGCAGTACTTC. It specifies CASSTGDRTYEQYF.

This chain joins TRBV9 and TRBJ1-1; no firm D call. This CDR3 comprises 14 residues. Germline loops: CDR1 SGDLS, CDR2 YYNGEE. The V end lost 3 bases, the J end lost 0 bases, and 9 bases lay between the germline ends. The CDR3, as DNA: TGTGCCAGCAGCGCGAGGATGATGAACACTGAAGCTTTCTTT. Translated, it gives CASSARMMNTEAFF.

The CDR3 coding sequence is TGTGCCAGCAGCTTAACACTAGCGGGATCCTACAATGAGCAGTTCTTC. Amino acid sequence: CASSLTLAGSYNEQFF. This sequence joins TRBV11-3 and TRBJ2-1, with TRBD2 identical over 10 bases. Trimming cost V 2 bases and J 1 base; bases outside gene matches: 2. The CDR3 loop spans 16 amino acids. The V gene's germline CDR1 is SGHNT and CDR2 YENEEA.

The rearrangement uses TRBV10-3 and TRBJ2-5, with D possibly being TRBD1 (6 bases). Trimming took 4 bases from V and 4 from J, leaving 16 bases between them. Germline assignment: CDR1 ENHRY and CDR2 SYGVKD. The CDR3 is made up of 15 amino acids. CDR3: CAISGSQGSGETQYF. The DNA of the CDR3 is TGTGCCATCAGTGGGTCCCAGGGGAGTGGAGAGACCCAGTACTTC.

The CDR3 DNA reads TGCAGCGTTGAAGCTACAGGGAAGGCGCAGTATTTT. It codes for CSVEATGKAQYF. J is TRBJ2-3 and V is TRBV29-1; tentatively, D is TRBD1 (6 bases). The CDR3 consists of 12 residues. Trimming stripped 1 base from V and 10 bases from J, with 12 bases between. The germline gives CDR1 SQVTM, CDR2 ANQGSEA.

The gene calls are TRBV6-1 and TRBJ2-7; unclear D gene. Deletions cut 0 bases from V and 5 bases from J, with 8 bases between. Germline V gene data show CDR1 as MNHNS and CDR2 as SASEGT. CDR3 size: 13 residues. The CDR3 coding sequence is TGTGCCAGCAGTGAAGCCTGGGCCCACGAGCAGTACTTC. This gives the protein CASSEAWAHEQYF.

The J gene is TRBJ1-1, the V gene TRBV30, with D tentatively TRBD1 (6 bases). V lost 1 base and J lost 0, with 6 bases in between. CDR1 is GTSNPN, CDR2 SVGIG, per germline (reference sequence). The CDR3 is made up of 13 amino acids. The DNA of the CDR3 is TGTGCCTGGAGTGGGACAGTGAACACTGAAGCTTTCTTT. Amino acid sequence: CAWSGTVNTEAFF.

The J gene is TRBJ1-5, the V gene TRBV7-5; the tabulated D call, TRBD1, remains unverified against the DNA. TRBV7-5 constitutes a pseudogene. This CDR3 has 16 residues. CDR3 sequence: CARSYPGQGYIAPQHF. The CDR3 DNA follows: TGTGCCAGAAGCTACCCGGGACAGGGATACATAGCGCCCCAGCATTTT.

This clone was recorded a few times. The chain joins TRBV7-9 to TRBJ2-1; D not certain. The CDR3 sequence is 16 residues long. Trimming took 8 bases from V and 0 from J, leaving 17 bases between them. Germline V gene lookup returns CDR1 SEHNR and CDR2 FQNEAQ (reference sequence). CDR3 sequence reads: CASEMWQAGSYNEQFF. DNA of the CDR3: TGTGCCAGCGAAATGTGGCAGGCCGGCTCCTACAATGAGCAGTTCTTC. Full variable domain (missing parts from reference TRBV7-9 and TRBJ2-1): DTGVSQNPRHKITKRGQNVTFRCDPISEHNRLYWYRQTLGQGPEFLTYFQNEAQLEKSRLLSDRFSAERPKGSFSTLEIQRTEQGDSAMYLCASEMWQAGSYNEQFFGPGTRLTVL.

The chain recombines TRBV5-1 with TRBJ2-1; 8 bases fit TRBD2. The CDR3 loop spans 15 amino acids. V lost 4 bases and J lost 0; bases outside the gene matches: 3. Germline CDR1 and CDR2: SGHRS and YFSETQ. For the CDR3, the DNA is TGCGCCAGCAGCCTTAGCGGGGACTCCTACAATGAGCAGTTCTTC. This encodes CASSLSGDSYNEQFF.

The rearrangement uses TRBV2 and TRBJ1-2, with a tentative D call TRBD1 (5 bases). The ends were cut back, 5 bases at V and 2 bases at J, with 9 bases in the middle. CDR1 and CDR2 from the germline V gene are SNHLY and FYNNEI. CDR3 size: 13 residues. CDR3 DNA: TGTGCCAGCAGTCCTGACAGCAACTATGGCTACACCTTC. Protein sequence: CASSPDSNYGYTF. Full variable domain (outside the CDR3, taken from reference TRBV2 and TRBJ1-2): EPEVTQTPSHQVTQMGQEVILRCVPISNHLYFYWYRQILGQKVEFLVSFYNNEISEKSEIFDDQFSVERPDGSNFTLKIRSTKLEDSAMYFCASSPDSNYGYTFGSGTRLTVV.

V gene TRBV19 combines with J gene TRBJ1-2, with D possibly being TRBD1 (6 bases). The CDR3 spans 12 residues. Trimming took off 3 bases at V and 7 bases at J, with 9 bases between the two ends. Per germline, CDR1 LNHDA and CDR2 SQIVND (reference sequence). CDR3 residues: CASSMRGGGYTF. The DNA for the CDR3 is TGTGCCAGTAGTATGAGGGGGGGTGGCTACACCTTC.

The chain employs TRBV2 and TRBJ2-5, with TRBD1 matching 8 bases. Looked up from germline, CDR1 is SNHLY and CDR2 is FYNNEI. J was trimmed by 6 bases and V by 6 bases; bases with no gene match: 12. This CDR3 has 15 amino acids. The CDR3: CASRQGQGAWKTQYF. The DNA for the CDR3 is TGTGCCAGCAGGCAAGGGCAGGGGGCGTGGAAGACCCAGTACTTC.

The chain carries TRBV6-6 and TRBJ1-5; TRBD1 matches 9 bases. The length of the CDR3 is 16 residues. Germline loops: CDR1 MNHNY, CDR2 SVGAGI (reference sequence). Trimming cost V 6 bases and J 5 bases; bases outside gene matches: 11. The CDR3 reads CASRAQGGTGYQPQHF. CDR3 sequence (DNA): TGTGCCAGCAGGGCCCAGGGTGGGACAGGGTATCAGCCCCAGCATTTT.

CDR3 sequence: CASNKPPGYEQYF. The CDR3 nucleotides read TGCGCCAGCAACAAGCCCCCAGGGTACGAGCAGTACTTC. V gene TRBV5-1 combines with J gene TRBJ2-7; TRBD1 might be the D (5 bases). The germline gives CDR1 SGHRS, CDR2 YFSETQ. CDR3 size: 13 residues. V gave up 6 bases and J gave up 4 bases, with 14 bases separating them.